This T cell receptor (beta chain) was obtained from a study of cytomegalovirus exposure and HLA in healthy donors. Overall study context: In an earlier analysis, approximately 120 million unique TCR beta sequences were found from some 200 million T cells. HLA-typed donors were the source of about 90 million unique TCRs held in an early data release. Findings and limits, study-wide: Earlier findings revealed that most TCR beta V segments proved productive either about 90% or about 30% of the time.

Remarks on this clone: The antigen is not known.

V lost 7 bases and J 2 bases, leaving 10 bases between the germline ends. From germline, CDR1 is SGHKS and CDR2 YYEKEE (reference sequence). This CDR3 is built from 14 residues. Both 60 Vbeta primers and 13 Jbeta primers went into the PCR. Using immunoSEQ multiplex PCR, the repertoire was profiled, and TCRdb retains in-frame clones only, with some absent. The sample has a few hundred thousand clones, approximately 83% seen once; the top ten hold roughly 10%. This sequence originates from a woman in her 50s in good health and CMV-seropositive. Sequencing was carried out using PBMCs. The gene calls are TRBV5-5 and TRBJ1-6; the D gene is possibly TRBD1 (5 bases). This CDR3 is CASGRQTYNSPLHF. CDR3 DNA sequence: TGTGCCAGCGGCAGACAGACCTATAATTCACCCCTCCACTTT.